One and the same sample provided the 22 T cell receptor beta chains below, sequenced in a study of cytomegalovirus exposure and HLA in healthy donors. The PCR employed 60 Vbeta primers together with 13 Jbeta primers. Produced via immunoSEQ multiplex PCR; TCRdb's table is partial and in-frame only. The sample contains over 85,000 clones, approximately 80% of which appear only once. Sequenced input: PBMCs. The receptors here all came from a man in his forties in good health and CMV-seronegative.

Only one count was recorded for this clone. The rearrangement links TRBV7-6 to TRBJ1-2; 10 positions agree with TRBD1. Unmatched junction bases numbered 10, after V lost 6 bases and J lost 0 bases. Germline V gene lookup returns CDR1 SGHVS and CDR2 FNYEAQ. This CDR3 is built from 17 residues. The CDR3 loop is CASSPTGGQPSNYGYTF. Here the CDR3 DNA reads TGTGCCAGCAGTCCGACAGGGGGCCAACCCTCTAACTATGGCTACACCTTC. Full variable domain (remainder filled in from reference TRBV7-6 and TRBJ1-2): GAGVSQSPRYKVTKRGQDVALRCDPISGHVSLYWYRQALGQGPEFLTYFNYEAQQDKSGLPNDRFSAERPEGSISTLTIQRTEQRDSAMYRCASSPTGGQPSNYGYTFGSGTRLTVV.

The chain couples TRBV29-1 to TRBJ2-7; possible D gene TRBD2, 6 bases. Germline CDR1 SQVTM, CDR2 ANQGSEA. CDR3 length: 15 residues. The V gene lost 3 bases and the J gene lost 2 bases, with 17 bases spanning the gap. The CDR3 reads CSVEGGDSSPYEQYF. CDR3 nucleotides: TGCAGCGTTGAGGGAGGAGACAGTTCCCCCTACGAGCAGTACTTC.

This sequence joins TRBV6-1 and TRBJ2-7, with 7 bases fitting TRBD1. The CDR3 contains 14 residues. In germline, CDR1 is MNHNS, CDR2 SASEGT. J lost 4 bases, V lost 6 bases, and 9 bases had no gene match. The DNA of the CDR3 is TGTGCCAGCAGCCTTGACAGGGCCACATACGAGCAGTACTTC. Residues: CASSLDRATYEQYF.

This chain links TRBV28 with TRBJ2-7; 12 bases map to TRBD2. Germline-derived CDR1 and CDR2 are MDHEN and SYDVKM. Trimming removed 3 bases from V and 2 bases from J; junction bases left unmatched: 5. The CDR3 totals 16 residues. This CDR3 reads CASSFWTSGATYEQYF. The CDR3 DNA is TGTGCCAGCAGTTTTTGGACTAGCGGGGCGACCTACGAGCAGTACTTC.

This chain uses TRBV6-6 with TRBJ1-3, with D possibly matching TRBD1 (5 bases). The V and J ends lost 10 bases and 8 bases respectively, with 12 bases between them. Germline V gene data show CDR1 as MNHNY and CDR2 as SVGAGI (reference sequence). There are 11 residues in the CDR3. The CDR3 sequence is CATTPGDTIYF. The DNA for the CDR3 is TGTGCCACCACCCCGGGGGACACCATATATTTT.

The chain couples TRBV19 to TRBJ2-7, with 10 bases aligning to TRBD2. The trim removed 3 bases at V and 3 bases at J, leaving 5 bases unmatched. CDR1 is LNHDA, CDR2 SQIVND, per germline (reference sequence). The CDR3 length is 15 residues. The CDR3: CASSMGVAGGYEQYF. In DNA form, the CDR3 reads TGTGCCAGTAGTATGGGGGTAGCGGGGGGCTACGAGCAGTACTTC.

The chain has TRBV2 and TRBJ2-3; 14 bases agree with TRBD2. CDR1 is SNHLY and CDR2 is FYNNEI in the germline V gene. CDR3 length: 14 residues. V lost 10 bases to trimming and J lost 4 bases; unmatched junction nucleotides: 4. The DNA for the CDR3 is TGTGCCACCGGGACTAGCGGGAGCGCAGATACGCAGTATTTT. This encodes CATGTSGSADTQYF.

The chain recombines TRBV7-8 with TRBJ1-5; no clear D. V shed 4 bases and J shed 0 bases, with 7 bases lying between them. The CDR3 is 14 amino acids. The germline V gene has CDR1 SGHVS and CDR2 FQNEAQ. CDR3 in amino acids: CASSYSLSNQPQHF. Written as DNA, the CDR3 is TGTGCCAGCAGCTACTCCCTTAGCAATCAGCCCCAGCATTTT.

The chain uses TRBV5-1 and TRBJ1-2, with D tentatively TRBD1 (5 bases). V shed 2 bases and J shed 3 bases, with 8 bases lying between them. The CDR3 covers 13 residues. The germline V gene encodes CDR1 SGHRS and CDR2 YFSETQ. The DNA for the CDR3 is TGCGCCAGCAGCTTCGGGGGGGACTATGGCTACACCTTC. Amino acid sequence: CASSFGGDYGYTF.

The gene calls are TRBV10-3 and TRBJ2-7; D perhaps matches TRBD2 (5 bases). The V gene lost 4 bases and the J gene lost 7 bases, with 14 bases spanning the gap. CDR1 and CDR2 (germline): ENHRY, SYGVKD. This CDR3 contains 13 residues. The CDR3 sequence: CAISGGARGEQYF. As DNA, the CDR3 is TGTGCCATCAGTGGGGGAGCCCGGGGAGAGCAGTACTTC.

This clone was seen just once. The rearrangement links TRBV18 to TRBJ1-4; no clear D gene. This CDR3 is built from 14 residues. V lost 6 bases to trimming and J lost 0 bases, with 8 bases between them. Germline CDR1 and CDR2: KGHSH and LQKENI. The CDR3 loop is CASSYSATNEKLFF. The CDR3 nucleotides are TGTGCCAGCTCTTATAGTGCAACTAATGAAAAACTGTTTTTT.

The rearrangement uses TRBV28 and TRBJ2-4; D ambiguous. The V and J ends lost 5 bases and 9 bases respectively, with 14 bases between them. In germline, CDR1 is MDHEN, CDR2 SYDVKM. There are 13 residues in the CDR3. CDR3 in DNA: TGTGCCAGCAGTACTGGGCACGCCAGCATTCAGTACTTC. Translation gives CASSTGHASIQYF.

V is TRBV5-4 and J is TRBJ1-1; 8 bases line up with TRBD1. CDR3 length: 14 amino acids. J was trimmed by 4 bases and V by 0 bases; bases with no gene match: 2. Germline V gene lookup returns CDR1 SGHNT and CDR2 YYREEE (reference sequence). The CDR3: CASSLVQGGTEAFF. DNA of the CDR3: TGTGCCAGCAGCTTGGTACAGGGGGGCACTGAAGCTTTCTTT.

The rearrangement links TRBV29-1 to TRBJ2-1; D is perhaps TRBD1 (6 bases). Germline V lookup: CDR1 SQVTM, CDR2 ANQGSEA. Trimming took 4 bases from V and 9 from J, leaving 13 bases between them. This CDR3 has 12 residues. The CDR3 nucleotides are TGCAGCGTTGGGTCAGGGGCGGGTGAGCAGTTCTTC. Translating it yields CSVGSGAGEQFF.

The chain is built from TRBV19 and TRBJ1-2, with D unresolved. The germline CDR1 and CDR2 sequences are LNHDA and SQIVND (reference sequence). This CDR3 region has 15 residues. With 6 bases removed from V and 1 base from J, the gap between germline ends came to 15 bases. CDR3 sequence reads: CASSPGGSNNYGYTF. CDR3 nucleotides: TGTGCCAGTAGCCCCGGAGGCTCTAATAACTATGGCTACACCTTC.

DNA for the CDR3: TGTGCCAGCAGAAACTGGGGGGGGGTCTACGAGCAGTACTTC. This codes for CASRNWGGVYEQYF. The chain links TRBV5-4 to TRBJ2-7, with 7 positions matching TRBD2. Germline-derived CDR1 and CDR2 are SGHNT and YYREEE (reference sequence). The CDR3 is 14 amino acids. The V and J ends lost 5 bases and 3 bases, in that order; junction bases with no gene match: 8.

The V and J genes are TRBV27 and TRBJ1-5, with TRBD1 as a possible D gene (5 bases). CDR3 length: 14 residues. Germline lookup yields CDR1 MNHEY and CDR2 SMNVEV (reference sequence). The germline V and J ends were trimmed by 4 bases and 5 bases, with 12 bases remaining between them. The CDR3 reads CASSSGFRDQPQHF. In DNA, the CDR3 is TGTGCCAGCAGTTCAGGGTTTCGGGATCAGCCCCAGCATTTT.

In its sample, this clone was seen once. V and J are TRBV7-2 and TRBJ1-4; 7 positions agree with TRBD1. Germline V CDR1 and CDR2: SGHTA, FQGNSA. The J segment lost 8 bases and the V segment lost 2 bases, leaving 5 bases of the junction unmatched. This CDR3 comprises 14 residues. CDR3 DNA: TGTGCCAGCAGCTTAAACAGGGGAAGGGAAAAACTGTTTTTT. This encodes CASSLNRGREKLFF.

This rearrangement joins TRBV7-2 to TRBJ2-1, with D hard to call. There are 15 residues in the CDR3. Germline assignment: CDR1 SGHTA and CDR2 FQGNSA. The V end lost 4 bases, the J end lost 9 bases, and 19 bases lay between the germline ends. This chain's CDR3 is CASSSPVTPAFEQFF. In nucleotides, the CDR3 is TGTGCCAGCAGCTCACCGGTTACTCCTGCCTTTGAGCAGTTCTTC.

The rearrangement links TRBV4-1 to TRBJ2-1; TRBD1 agrees at 7 bases. This CDR3 is 14 amino acids long. Germline trimming cut 5 bases from V and 6 bases from J; bases unmatched to any gene: 7. Germline lookup yields CDR1 MGHRA and CDR2 YSYEKL. The CDR3 DNA is TGCGCCAGCAGCAAACAGGGGAAGCTCAATGAGCAGTTCTTC. Its translation: CASSKQGKLNEQFF.

V and J are TRBV9 and TRBJ2-7, with 7 bases lining up with TRBD2. CDR1 and CDR2 (germline): SGDLS, YYNGEE. This CDR3 region has 14 residues. V lost 1 base and J lost 6; bases outside the gene matches: 7. The CDR3 here is CASSVRGGRGEQYF. The CDR3 nucleotides read TGTGCCAGCAGCGTACGCGGGGGTCGTGGCGAGCAGTACTTC.

This chain links TRBV5-4 with TRBJ2-3; the match to TRBD1 covers 9 bases. Germline V CDR1 and CDR2: SGHNT, YYREEE (reference sequence). V shed 0 bases, J shed 3 bases, and the junction held 2 bases outside the gene matches. This CDR3 contains 15 residues. CDR3 sequence: CASSLGTGVTDTQYF. CDR3 nucleotides: TGTGCCAGCAGCTTGGGGACAGGGGTGACAGATACGCAGTATTTT.